One sample yielded the 18 T cell receptor beta chains listed below, sequenced in a study of OX40 agonist ivuxolimab in advanced cancers. The table came from immunoSEQ multiplex PCR; TCRdb's copy has only in-frame clones and leaves some out. The sample has roughly 88,000 clones, around 87% seen once. This specimen was CD4+ or CD8+ T cells sorted from blood, taken in a trial of the OX40 agonist ivuxolimab. These receptors all come from an adult with an advanced solid tumor such as melanoma, head and neck, liver or kidney cancer.

This chain links TRBV11-2 with TRBJ1-1; no firm D call. The CDR3 covers 15 residues. V was pared by 2 bases and J by 0 bases, with 10 bases between. Germline V CDR1 and CDR2: SGHAT, FQNNGV. CDR3 nucleotide sequence: TGTGCCAGCAGCTTATCTACCGGGGTGAACACTGAAGCTTTCTTT. This sequence encodes CASSLSTGVNTEAFF.

The chain carries TRBV5-8 and TRBJ2-1; unclear D gene. Germline CDR1 SGHTS, CDR2 YDEGEE. CDR3 size: 11 residues. The V end was cut by 3 bases, the J end by 2 bases, with 0 bases between. The CDR3 loop reads CASSSYNEQFF. DNA of the CDR3: TGTGCCAGCAGCTCCTACAATGAGCAGTTCTTC.

As regards this clone: This specimen includes other DNA sequences encoding the same CDR3. The genes are TRBV28 and TRBJ2-7, with unresolved D. This CDR3 has 13 amino acids. V lost 6 bases and J lost 3, with 12 bases in between. Per germline, CDR1 MDHEN and CDR2 SYDVKM. The CDR3 DNA sequence: TGTGCCAGCAGCCTGGGCGGATTCTACGAGCAGTACTTC. Translating it yields CASSLGGFYEQYF.

V gene TRBV7-8 combines with J gene TRBJ2-7; TRBD1 aligns across 7 bases. Germline V gene data show CDR1 as SGHVS and CDR2 as FQNEAQ. The trim removed 5 bases at V and 4 bases at J, leaving 8 bases unmatched. The CDR3 consists of 14 residues. The CDR3 loop is CASSPKRDSYEQYV. CDR3 in DNA: TGTGCCAGCAGCCCCAAGAGGGACAGTTACGAGCAGTACGTC.

The V and J genes are TRBV27 and TRBJ2-7; 7 bases agree with TRBD2. The J segment lost 1 base and the V segment lost 5 bases, leaving 5 bases of the junction unmatched. Germline V gene data show CDR1 as MNHEY and CDR2 as SMNVEV (reference sequence). This CDR3 has 14 amino acids. Here the CDR3 reads CASSPSGLSYEQYV. DNA of the CDR3: TGTGCCAGCAGTCCTAGCGGACTTTCCTACGAGCAGTACGTC.

The CDR3 DNA reads as TGTGCCAGCAGCGTAGGACTAGCGGGAGGAACAGATACGCAGTATTTT. Its protein is CASSVGLAGGTDTQYF. V is TRBV9 and J is TRBJ2-3; 13 nucleotides line up with TRBD2. Trimming took 0 bases from V and 3 from J; bases not matched to a gene: 1. Germline lookup yields CDR1 SGDLS and CDR2 YYNGEE. This CDR3 has 16 amino acids.

The V call is TRBV27, the J call TRBJ2-1, with 13 bases aligning to TRBD2. CDR3 length equals 14 residues. CDR1 and CDR2 from the germline V gene are MNHEY and SMNVEV (reference sequence). V lost 2 bases to trimming and J lost 14 bases; unmatched junction nucleotides: 6. In DNA form, the CDR3 reads TGTGCCAGCAGTTTAAGGACTAGCGGGAGACAAGAGTTCTTC. Translation gives CASSLRTSGRQEFF.

In this sample, this clone turned up a few times. CDR3 in amino acids: CASSLAARGLGTQYF. The DNA of the CDR3 is TGTGCCAGCAGTTTAGCGGCCAGGGGGTTAGGGACCCAGTACTTC. The rearrangement uses TRBV28 and TRBJ2-5, with 7 bases matching TRBD1. Losses at the gene ends were 2 bases for V and 7 bases for J; bases not matched to a gene: 10. Germline loops: CDR1 MDHEN, CDR2 SYDVKM. This CDR3 is built from 15 residues. The full variable domain, its missing parts supplied by reference TRBV28 and TRBJ2-5, is DVKVTQSSRYLVKRTGEKVFLECVQDMDHENMFWYRQDPGLGLRLIYFSYDVKMKEKGDIPEGYSVSREKKERFSLILESASTNQTSMYLCASSLAARGLGTQYFGPGTRLLVL.

The chain has TRBV14 and TRBJ1-1; D gene uncertain. Trimming took 2 bases from V and 0 from J, leaving 7 bases between them. This CDR3 contains 14 residues. Germline V CDR1 and CDR2: SGHDN, FVKESK. CDR3 loop: CASSQQHMNTEAFF. Written as DNA, the CDR3 is TGTGCCAGCAGCCAACAACACATGAACACTGAAGCTTTCTTT. Full variable domain (outside the CDR3, taken from reference TRBV14 and TRBJ1-1): EAGVTQFPSHSVIEKGQTVTLRCDPISGHDNLYWYRRVMGKEIKFLLHFVKESKQDESGMPNNRFLAERTGGTYSTLKVQPAELEDSGVYFCASSQQHMNTEAFFGQGTRLTVV.

The J gene is TRBJ1-5, the V gene TRBV7-9, with TRBD1 matching 8 bases. V was pared by 5 bases and J by 6 bases, with 15 bases of the junction left unmatched. The CDR3 sequence is 17 residues long. Germline V lookup: CDR1 SEHNR, CDR2 FQNEAQ (reference sequence). CDR3 protein: CASSPHTPTGAGQPQHF. The CDR3 DNA reads as TGTGCCAGCAGCCCCCACACCCCGACAGGGGCGGGTCAGCCCCAGCATTTT.

Ten or more counts support this clone. The chain recombines TRBV10-1 with TRBJ1-2; weak D call: TRBD1 (5 bases). Trimming shortened V by 4 bases and J by 3 bases, and 9 bases separated the two germline ends. CDR1 and CDR2 from the germline V gene are WNHNN and SYGVQD (reference sequence). The CDR3 consists of 13 residues. CDR3 bases: TGCGCCAGCAGTGGACAGCTGGACTATGGCTACACCTTC. Encoded protein: CASSGQLDYGYTF.

The chain links TRBV29-1 to TRBJ2-1; 13 bases fit TRBD2. Germline V gene sequence: CDR1 SQVTM, CDR2 ANQGSEA. This CDR3 has 19 residues. V was pared by 1 base and J by 0 bases, with 9 bases of the junction left unmatched. This CDR3 is CSVEVLTSGRRPSYNEQFF. The CDR3 nucleotides read TGCAGCGTTGAAGTTCTGACTAGCGGGAGGAGGCCCTCCTACAATGAGCAGTTCTTC.

This chain uses TRBV5-6 with TRBJ1-1, with D tentatively TRBD1 (6 bases). This CDR3 comprises 17 residues. Germline V gene sequence: CDR1 SGHDT, CDR2 YYEEEE. The V and J ends lost 4 bases and 1 base respectively, with 20 bases between them. CDR3 in amino acids: CASSLTQGAMRNTEAFF. The DNA for the CDR3 is TGTGCCAGCAGCCTCACACAGGGAGCGATGAGGAACACTGAAGCTTTCTTT.

This chain links TRBV7-2 with TRBJ2-3; D gene unclear. The V gene's germline CDR1 is SGHTA and CDR2 FQGNSA. Trimming stripped 2 bases from V and 2 bases from J, with 8 bases between. The CDR3 extends over 14 amino acids. This chain's CDR3 is CASSLRGDTDTQYF. The CDR3 region has the DNA TGTGCCAGCAGCTTACGTGGAGACACAGATACGCAGTATTTT.

The chain carries TRBV7-2 and TRBJ2-3; 12 nucleotides agree with TRBD2. CDR1 and CDR2 (germline): SGHTA, FQGNSA. This CDR3 has 16 residues. V lost 5 bases to trimming and J lost 4 bases; unmatched junction nucleotides: 7. CDR3 bases: TGTGCCAGCAGCCCGAGACTAGCGGGAGAGGCAGATACGCAGTATTTT. Protein product: CASSPRLAGEADTQYF.

The chain couples TRBV11-3 to TRBJ2-7; perhaps TRBD2 as D (5 bases). The germline V and J ends were trimmed by 5 bases and 0 bases, with 14 bases remaining between them. The germline CDR1 and CDR2 sequences are SGHNT and YENEEA. The length of the CDR3 is 15 residues. The CDR3 DNA sequence: TGTGCCAGCAGCCCGTCAGAGGGTAGCTCCTACGAGCAGTACGTC. Its protein is CASSPSEGSSYEQYV.

The chain couples TRBV19 to TRBJ1-2; a weak D match, TRBD1 (5 bases). CDR3 length: 13 amino acids. Trimming left V 3 bases short and J 8 bases short, with 13 bases between. Germline loops: CDR1 LNHDA, CDR2 SQIVND (reference sequence). CDR3 protein: CASSMWGPGGYTF. In nucleotides, the CDR3 is TGTGCCAGTAGTATGTGGGGCCCTGGGGGCTACACCTTC.

The J gene is TRBJ2-1, the V gene TRBV7-8; 8 positions match TRBD2. Per germline, CDR1 SGHVS and CDR2 FQNEAQ. This CDR3 region has 17 residues. V shed 2 bases, J shed 5 bases, and the junction held 11 bases outside the gene matches. Written as DNA, the CDR3 is TGTGCCAGCAGCTTACTCGGCCAGGGACTAGAGGACAATGAGCAGTTCTTC. Translation gives CASSLLGQGLEDNEQFF. The variable domain in full, with the rest retrieved from reference TRBV7-8 and TRBJ2-1, is GAGVSQSPRYKVAKRGQDVALRCDPISGHVSLFWYQQALGQGPEFLTYFQNEAQLDKSGLPSDRFFAERPEGSVSTLKIQRTQQEDSAVYLCASSLLGQGLEDNEQFFGPGTRLTVL.